These 21 T cell receptor beta chains share one sample of origin, sequenced in a study of cytomegalovirus exposure and HLA in healthy donors. The PCR made use of 60 Vbeta and 13 Jbeta primers. Sequenced by immunoSEQ multiplex PCR; TCRdb stores in-frame clones only, minus some. Of 150,000 to 200,000 clones in the sample, more than 70% were seen once. The specimen sequenced was PBMCs. These TCRs come from a boy aged 2 to 10 in good health and CMV-seronegative.

The V gene is TRBV7-9, the J gene TRBJ2-5, with TRBD2 identical over 13 bases. Germline V gene data show CDR1 as SEHNR and CDR2 as FQNEAQ (reference sequence). V shed 5 bases and J 1 base; nucleotides not matched to a gene: 7. The CDR3 covers 17 residues. CDR3 sequence reads: CASSPPGLAGVQETQYF. As DNA, the CDR3 is TGTGCCAGCAGCCCACCTGGACTAGCGGGAGTCCAAGAGACCCAGTACTTC.

This chain links TRBV5-1 with TRBJ2-3, with 9 bases aligning to TRBD1. The ends lost 0 bases at V and 6 bases at J; junction bases unmatched: 8. The CDR3 runs 16 residues. Germline CDR1 reads SGHRS; CDR2 reads YFSETQ. Written as DNA, the CDR3 is TGCGCCAGCAGCTTGGAGGGGGACAGGGCAACGGATACGCAGTATTTT. Protein product: CASSLEGDRATDTQYF.

This clone showed up just once. The chain combines TRBV18 with TRBJ2-1, with TRBD1 matching 10 bases. The V gene end was trimmed by 6 bases and the J gene end by 5 bases; junction bases not matched to a gene: 16. Germline loops: CDR1 KGHSH, CDR2 LQKENI. This CDR3 region has 18 residues. CDR3 DNA: TGTGCCAGCTCGCGTCCCCTTGGACAGGGGGATCTGAACAATGAGCAGTTCTTC. This sequence encodes CASSRPLGQGDLNNEQFF.

The V gene is TRBV15, the J gene TRBJ2-7, with 12 bases fitting TRBD2. This CDR3 region has 18 residues. Trimming removed 1 base from V and 3 bases from J; junction bases left unmatched: 10. Looked up from germline, CDR1 is LNHNV and CDR2 is YYDKDF (reference sequence). This chain's CDR3 is CATSRARLTSGRDYEQYF. The DNA of the CDR3 is TGTGCCACCAGCAGAGCTCGCCTGACTAGCGGGAGAGACTACGAGCAGTACTTC.

This clone was seen more than once but under ten times. V usage is TRBV5-4 and J usage is TRBJ1-2; D may be TRBD1 (5 bases). Germline V gives CDR1 SGHNT, CDR2 YYREEE (reference sequence). The CDR3 consists of 13 residues. Trimming removed 7 bases at V and 8 bases at J, with 18 bases between. CDR3 in DNA: TGTGCCAGCCGCCAGGGAACAGGTATGGGCTACACCTTC. This translates into CASRQGTGMGYTF.

Written as DNA, the CDR3 is TGTGCCAGCAGCCGTTACCAGGGCACTGAAGCTTTCTTT. As protein: CASSRYQGTEAFF. V gene TRBV6-5 combines with J gene TRBJ1-1; D may be TRBD1 (5 bases). The CDR3 length is 13 residues. The V end lost 6 bases, the J end lost 4 bases, and 12 bases lay between the germline ends. The V gene's germline CDR1 is MNHEY and CDR2 SVGAGI.

The chain has TRBV29-1 and TRBJ2-7, with 9 bases identical to TRBD1. V dropped 7 bases and J dropped 6; count of bases not matched to a gene: 16. The CDR3 spans 15 residues. CDR1 and CDR2 (germline): SQVTM, ANQGSEA. As DNA, the CDR3 is TGCAGCGCTGAGGGTTGGGACAGGGAGAAATCCGAGCAGTACTTC. Translated, it gives CSAEGWDREKSEQYF.

The V call is TRBV28, the J call TRBJ1-2, with a possible D match to TRBD1 (5 bases). Germline V gives CDR1 MDHEN, CDR2 SYDVKM. The CDR3 has 14 amino acids. Trimming stripped 6 bases from V and 3 bases from J, with 14 bases between. The CDR3 DNA reads as TGTGCCAGCAGGAGTCGTATAGGGGACTATGGCTACACCTTC. This encodes CASRSRIGDYGYTF.

In regard to this clone: Other DNA sequences within the sample encode an identical CDR3. The gene calls are TRBV4-1 and TRBJ2-7; the D is unclear. Germline CDR1 is MGHRA and CDR2 is YSYEKL. This CDR3 is 13 amino acids long. V dropped 2 bases and J dropped 3 bases, with 8 bases sitting between them. The CDR3, as DNA: TGCGCCAGCAGCCAATCCGGTCTCTACGAGCAGTACTTC. It codes for CASSQSGLYEQYF.

The chain links TRBV27 to TRBJ1-4; D not resolved. The V gene's germline CDR1 is MNHEY and CDR2 SMNVEV (reference sequence). With 3 bases removed from V and 7 bases from J, the gap between germline ends came to 9 bases. The CDR3 loop spans 13 amino acids. The CDR3 protein is CASSFGGGEKLFF. CDR3 sequence (DNA): TGTGCCAGCAGTTTCGGTGGCGGTGAAAAACTGTTTTTT.

This clone was recorded only once. The rearrangement uses TRBV29-1 and TRBJ1-2; 11 nucleotides align to TRBD1. Germline loops: CDR1 SQVTM, CDR2 ANQGSEA. After removal of 0 bases from V and 7 bases from J, the junction contained 4 bases not matched to a gene. The CDR3 is made up of 14 amino acids. CDR3: CSVEEDRGRFGYTF. The CDR3 DNA is TGCAGCGTTGAAGAGGACAGGGGGCGCTTTGGCTACACCTTC.

CDR3 sequence (DNA): TGTGCCAGCAGCGTGGACAGAACCGGTTATGGCTACACCTTC. This encodes CASSVDRTGYGYTF. The rearrangement joins TRBV9 to TRBJ1-2; D is possibly TRBD1 (6 bases). Germline V lookup: CDR1 SGDLS, CDR2 YYNGEE. The CDR3 is 14 amino acids. The V and J ends lost 2 bases and 5 bases respectively, with 13 bases between them.

Here the CDR3 reads CSAKGSGTGGGDSNQPQHF. CDR3 bases: TGCAGCGCCAAAGGATCCGGGACAGGGGGCGGGGATAGCAATCAGCCCCAGCATTTT. The genes are TRBV29-1 and TRBJ1-5; 12 bases are shared with TRBD1. The CDR3 has 19 amino acids. After removal of 7 bases from V and 0 bases from J, the junction contained 16 bases not matched to a gene. Germline-derived CDR1 and CDR2 are SQVTM and ANQGSEA.

The chain uses TRBV2 and TRBJ2-5; perhaps TRBD2 as D (5 bases). Germline V CDR1 and CDR2: SNHLY, FYNNEI. This CDR3 is built from 15 residues. Between the trimmed V and J ends, which lost 6 bases and 1 base, there was a span of 15 bases. DNA for the CDR3: TGTGCCAGCAGCGCCTTGGGAGCGGTCCAAGAGACCCAGTACTTC. It codes for CASSALGAVQETQYF.

The chain uses TRBV19 and TRBJ2-3; 7 bases match TRBD2. Germline-derived CDR1 and CDR2 are LNHDA and SQIVND (reference sequence). The CDR3 spans 15 residues. The junction had 9 bases not matched to a gene; V was cut back by 9 bases and J by 0 bases. The CDR3 spells CASGDLAGSTDTQYF. CDR3 coding DNA: TGTGCCAGCGGGGATTTAGCGGGTAGCACAGATACGCAGTATTTT.

The genes are TRBV27 and TRBJ1-5, with D perhaps TRBD1 (6 bases). The V end lost 0 bases, the J end lost 3 bases, and 6 bases lay between the germline ends. Germline assignment: CDR1 MNHEY and CDR2 SMNVEV (reference sequence). The CDR3 spans 14 residues. CDR3 coding DNA: TGTGCCAGCAGTTTATCGGGACACAATCAGCCCCAGCATTTT. Translation gives CASSLSGHNQPQHF.

The rearrangement uses TRBV7-5 and TRBJ2-1; TRBD1 was called by the table and not checked on the DNA. TRBV7-5 is labeled a pseudogene. The CDR3 extends over 19 amino acids. CDR3 amino acids: CARSLVEGGRNSYYNEQFF. Written as DNA, the CDR3 is TGTGCCAGAAGCTTAGTAGAAGGGGGCAGAAATTCTTACTACAATGAGCAGTTCTTC.

The genes are TRBV29-1 and TRBJ2-1; 8 bases match TRBD2. The V and J ends lost 7 bases and 15 bases, in that order; junction bases with no gene match: 26. CDR1 and CDR2 (germline): SQVTM, ANQGSEA. This CDR3 region has 16 residues. The CDR3 sequence: CSALNRGASGWKDGFF. The CDR3 DNA follows: TGCAGCGCCCTAAACCGGGGGGCTAGCGGGTGGAAGGATGGGTTCTTC.

The V and J genes are TRBV18 and TRBJ1-1, with D perhaps TRBD1 (6 bases). The CDR3 covers 14 residues. The germline V gene encodes CDR1 KGHSH and CDR2 LQKENI. The V gene lost 3 bases and the J gene lost 4 bases, with 12 bases spanning the gap. CDR3 region: CASSPGEGVTEAFF. CDR3 DNA sequence: TGTGCCAGCTCACCCGGGGAGGGGGTCACTGAAGCTTTCTTT.

V and J are TRBV10-3 and TRBJ2-7, with D perhaps matching TRBD1 (6 bases). In germline, CDR1 is ENHRY, CDR2 SYGVKD. This CDR3 comprises 14 residues. V was clipped by 2 bases and J by 3 bases, with 11 bases between them. The CDR3 nucleotides read TGTGCCATCAGTGAGACCGCAGGGGTCTACGAGCAGTACTTC. This codes for CAISETAGVYEQYF.

The V gene is TRBV27, the J gene TRBJ1-2; the D is unclear. Germline-derived CDR1 and CDR2 are MNHEY and SMNVEV (reference sequence). V was cut by 4 bases and J by 1 base, with 10 bases left in between. This CDR3 spans 14 amino acids. CDR3 nucleotides: TGTGCCAGCAGTTCCCTGGCAAGTAACTATGGCTACACCTTC. Its translation is CASSSLASNYGYTF.